The sequence of this TCR beta chain was determined in a study of Ad26.COV2.S vaccination and SARS-CoV-2 variants. Study-wide findings and caveats: Those who received vaccine or placebo ended up with similar non-spike TCR breadth. It was reported that spike-specific CD8+ and CD4+ T cell responses were substantially broad after vaccination. Analytic work on TCR breadth and depth might have understated the full extent of total T cell responses.

This CDR3 contains 20 residues. Germline CDR1 is SGHKS and CDR2 is YYEKEE (reference sequence). The V end lost 1 base, the J end lost 0 bases, and 25 bases lay between the germline ends. Clones were sequenced by immunoSEQ multiplex PCR, and TCRdb holds only the in-frame ones, with some missing. Here the sample spans roughly 100,000 clones, roughly 75% being singletons. Note on this clone: The antigen remains undetermined.

The clonotype originates from a human donor who had recovered from COVID-19. V usage is TRBV5-5 and J usage is TRBJ2-5, with D perhaps matching TRBD1 or TRBD2 (6 bases each). The material was peripheral blood, obtained after recovery from COVID-19. DNA for the CDR3: TGTGCCAGCAGCTTGACCGCGTCGGGGGCCGGCAACGTCTACCAAGAGACCCAGTACTTC. This gives the protein CASSLTASGAGNVYQETQYF.